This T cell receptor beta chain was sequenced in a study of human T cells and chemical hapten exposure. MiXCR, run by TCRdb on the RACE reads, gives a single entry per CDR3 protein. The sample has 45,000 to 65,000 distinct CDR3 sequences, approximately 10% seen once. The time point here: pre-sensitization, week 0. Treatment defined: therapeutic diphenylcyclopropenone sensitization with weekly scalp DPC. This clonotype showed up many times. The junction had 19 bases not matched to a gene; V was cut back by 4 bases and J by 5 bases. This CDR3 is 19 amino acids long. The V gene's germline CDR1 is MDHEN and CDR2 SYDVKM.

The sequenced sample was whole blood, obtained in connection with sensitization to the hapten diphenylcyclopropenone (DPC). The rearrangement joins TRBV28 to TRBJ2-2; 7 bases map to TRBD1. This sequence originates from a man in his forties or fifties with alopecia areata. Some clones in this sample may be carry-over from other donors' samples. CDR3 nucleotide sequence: TGTGCCAGCAGTTCTGAGGATGAGAGACGGGACAGTCAAACCGGGGAGCTGTTTTTT. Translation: CASSSEDERRDSQTGELFF.